This T cell receptor (beta chain) was captured in a study of Ad26.COV2.S vaccination and SARS-CoV-2 variants. Study-level findings and limits: Vaccinated individuals (as opposed to placebo recipients) had higher spike-specific TCR breadth. Non-spike TCR breadth was similar in vaccine and placebo recipients.

This CDR3 is built from 15 residues. The germline CDR1 and CDR2 sequences are SGHTS and YDEGEE. V gave up 3 bases and J gave up 8 bases; unmatched junction bases: 12. Generated by immunoSEQ multiplex PCR, the TCRdb table keeps only in-frame clones and is missing some. The table includes some 480,000 clones, around 88% detected once. The sample's treatment: approximately 18 received Ad26.COV2.S at low or high dose, single or two shots; 5 received placebo; per-sample allocation not given. Sampling happened 63 days after the first vaccine or placebo injection. An Ad26 vector expressing Wuhan-strain SARS-CoV-2 spike served as the vaccine. As regards this clone: Its cognate antigen is unknown.

The receptor comes from a person between 18 and 65 years old who received the Ad26.COV2.S COVID-19 vaccine or a placebo. Sequencing used peripheral blood, obtained in a trial of Ad26.COV2.S vaccine versus placebo. The gene calls are TRBV5-8 and TRBJ1-2; 8 bases fit TRBD1. The CDR3 here is CASSSGGTGDPGYTF. Here the CDR3 DNA reads TGTGCCAGCAGCTCTGGCGGGACAGGCGACCCGGGCTACACCTTC.